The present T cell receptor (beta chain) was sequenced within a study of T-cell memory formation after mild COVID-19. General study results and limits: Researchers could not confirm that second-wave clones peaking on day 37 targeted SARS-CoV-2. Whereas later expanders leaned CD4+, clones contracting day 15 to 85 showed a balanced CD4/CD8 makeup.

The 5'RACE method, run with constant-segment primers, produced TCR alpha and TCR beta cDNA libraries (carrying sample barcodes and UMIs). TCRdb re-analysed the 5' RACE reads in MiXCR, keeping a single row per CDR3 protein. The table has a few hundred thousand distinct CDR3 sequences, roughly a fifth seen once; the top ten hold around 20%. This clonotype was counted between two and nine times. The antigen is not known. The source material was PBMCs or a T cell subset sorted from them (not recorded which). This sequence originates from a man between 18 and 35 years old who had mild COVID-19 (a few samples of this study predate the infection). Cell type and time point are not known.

In DNA, the CDR3 is TGTGCCAGCAGTTCCGGACCTCCTAACACCGGGGAGCTGTTTTTT. This codes for CASSSGPPNTGELFF. The chain combines TRBV7-2 with TRBJ2-2, with D uncertain. Trimming shortened V by 6 bases and J by 2 bases, and 13 bases separated the two germline ends. The CDR3 totals 15 residues. Germline lookup yields CDR1 SGHTA and CDR2 FQGNSA.